A single sample gave rise to the 13 T cell receptor beta chains below, sequenced in a study of regulatory T cells in long-lasting Graves disease. For TCR beta, libraries came from iRepertoire HTBI primers and Arm-PCR of CDR3 regions. Each CDR3 protein is one row after TCRdb ran MiXCR on the multiplex PCR reads. This sample has 500,000 or so distinct CDR3 sequences, with 12% to 15% found just once. As to time point: newly diagnosed GD, antithyroid drugs for less than 3 months. PBMCs were the source of the RNA used for TCR sequencing. This same sample was also part of a study on T cells in Graves' hyperthyroidism and ophthalmopathy.

Sequenced here: peripheral blood mononuclear cells (PBMCs), sampled at new diagnosis, from a patient treated with antithyroid drugs. Every receptor here comes from a woman aged 45-60 years with Graves disease.

This clonotype came up a few times. The gene calls are TRBV20-1 and TRBJ2-7; 11 positions agree with TRBD1. The germline V gene has CDR1 DFQATT and CDR2 SNEGSKA (reference sequence). The CDR3 extends over 15 amino acids. The V gene end was trimmed by 0 bases and the J gene end by 6 bases; junction bases not matched to a gene: 7. The CDR3 region has the DNA TGCAGTGCTAGAGATGCGGACAGGGGGCGCCCCGAGCAGTACTTC. This codes for CSARDADRGRPEQYF.

The V and J genes are TRBV5-4 and TRBJ2-3; the match to TRBD2 covers 7 bases. Unmatched junction bases numbered 5, after V lost 2 bases and J lost 2 bases. The CDR3 has 15 residues. CDR1 is SGHNT, CDR2 YYREEE, per germline (reference sequence). CDR3 nucleotide sequence: TGTGCCAGCAGCTTAACGCTAGCGGACACAGATACGCAGTATTTT. Encoded protein: CASSLTLADTDTQYF. The full variable domain, rest sourced from reference TRBV5-4 and TRBJ2-3, is ETGVTQSPTHLIKTRGQQVTLRCSSQSGHNTVSWYQQALGQGPQFIFQYYREEENGRGNFPPRFSGLQFPNYSSELNVNALELDDSALYLCASSLTLADTDTQYFGPGTRLTVL.

The gene calls are TRBV9 and TRBJ2-2; TRBD2 agrees at 13 bases. The germline gives CDR1 SGDLS, CDR2 YYNGEE. The CDR3 totals 18 residues. V shed 2 bases, J shed 6 bases, and the junction held 10 bases outside the gene matches. CDR3 DNA sequence: TGTGCCAGCAGCGTCCTCCCGGGACTAGCGGGATCTGCCGGGGAGCTGTTTTTT. Its protein is CASSVLPGLAGSAGELFF.

V usage is TRBV20-1 and J usage is TRBJ2-1; 12 nucleotides match TRBD2. Losses at the gene ends were 0 bases for V and 4 bases for J; bases not matched to a gene: 4. The CDR3 covers 16 residues. Germline V gives CDR1 DFQATT, CDR2 SNEGSKA (reference sequence). The chain's CDR3 is CSAREPSGRGYNEQFF. The CDR3 region has the DNA TGCAGTGCTAGAGAGCCTAGCGGGAGGGGGTACAATGAGCAGTTCTTC.

The V gene is TRBV20-1, the J gene TRBJ2-1; TRBD2 might be the D (5 bases). With 0 bases removed from V and 4 bases from J, the gap between germline ends came to 16 bases. The germline CDR1 and CDR2 sequences are DFQATT and SNEGSKA (reference sequence). The CDR3 extends over 16 amino acids. CDR3 residues: CSARDALAYPYNEQFF. CDR3 in DNA: TGCAGTGCTAGAGATGCTCTAGCATATCCTTACAATGAGCAGTTCTTC.

This rearrangement joins TRBV3-1 to TRBJ2-5, with D hard to call. This CDR3 contains 13 residues. Germline lookup yields CDR1 LGHDT and CDR2 YNNKEL (reference sequence). V shed 3 bases and J shed 3 bases, with 8 bases lying between them. The CDR3 sequence: CASSQSEKETQYF. In DNA, the CDR3 is TGTGCCAGCAGCCAGTCAGAAAAAGAGACCCAGTACTTC.

This clonotype has ten or more counts. The gene calls are TRBV2 and TRBJ1-4; the D gene is possibly TRBD1 (6 bases). There are 15 residues in the CDR3. Deletions cut 6 bases from V and 1 base from J, with 12 bases between. Germline V gene sequence: CDR1 SNHLY, CDR2 FYNNEI. The CDR3 nucleotides are TGTGCCAGCAGGGCCGCGGACAGAACTAATGAAAAACTGTTTTTT. Protein product: CASRAADRTNEKLFF.

The V and J genes are TRBV20-1 and TRBJ2-1, with 12 bases lining up with TRBD2. Per germline, CDR1 DFQATT and CDR2 SNEGSKA (reference sequence). V was clipped by 3 bases and J by 5 bases; unmatched bases: 8. The CDR3 is 16 residues long. CDR3 nucleotide sequence: TGCAGTGCTAGTGGGACTAGCGGGTCCCCTCACAATGAGCAGTTCTTC. It specifies CSASGTSGSPHNEQFF.

This clonotype was counted ten times or more. The rearrangement joins TRBV24-1 to TRBJ2-4; D gene uncertain. From germline, CDR1 is KGHDR and CDR2 SFDVKD. V dropped 0 bases and J dropped 3 bases, with 17 bases sitting between them. This CDR3 has 18 residues. CDR3 DNA: TGTGCCACCAGTGATTTGCGGGTGGCCCGACTGGACAAAAACATTCAGTACTTC. Translated, it gives CATSDLRVARLDKNIQYF.

In this sample, this clonotype turned up many times. The chain recombines TRBV28 with TRBJ2-3, with TRBD2 identical over 11 bases. The trim removed 5 bases at V and 1 base at J, leaving 11 bases unmatched. In germline, CDR1 is MDHEN, CDR2 SYDVKM. This CDR3 is built from 18 residues. The CDR3: CASSTPGLAEQGTDTQYF. CDR3 coding DNA: TGTGCCAGCAGTACGCCGGGACTAGCGGAACAGGGCACAGATACGCAGTATTTT.

In this sample, this clonotype turned up a few times. The CDR3 protein is CAWSSRQGQKGNTIYF. The CDR3 coding sequence is TGTGCCTGGAGTAGCCGACAGGGACAGAAAGGAAACACCATATATTTT. The chain is built from TRBV30 and TRBJ1-3; 7 positions agree with TRBD1. V lost 2 bases and J lost 4; bases outside the gene matches: 11. CDR1 and CDR2 from the germline V gene are GTSNPN and SVGIG (reference sequence). This CDR3 is built from 16 residues. Full variable domain (missing parts from reference TRBV30 and TRBJ1-3): SQTIHQWPATLVQPVGSPLSLECTVEGTSNPNLYWYRQAAGRGLQLLFYSVGIGQISSEVPQNLSASRPQDRQFILSSKKLLLSDSGFYLCAWSSRQGQKGNTIYFGEGSWLTVV.

This clonotype appeared many times. The chain carries TRBV6-5 and TRBJ2-5; 8 positions match TRBD1. The length of the CDR3 is 14 residues. Per the germline V gene, CDR1 is MNHEY and CDR2 is SVGAGI. The junction had 4 bases not matched to a gene; V was cut back by 2 bases and J by 5 bases. CDR3 sequence reads: CASSYPGGDETQYF. The CDR3 DNA is TGTGCCAGCAGTTACCCAGGGGGCGACGAGACCCAGTACTTC.

This clonotype was recorded many times. V gene TRBV5-1 combines with J gene TRBJ1-1; D uncertain. The CDR3 contains 14 residues. The germline V gene has CDR1 SGHRS and CDR2 YFSETQ. Trimming shortened V by 0 bases and J by 2 bases, and 8 bases separated the two germline ends. CDR3: CASSLGGENTEAFF. The CDR3 DNA reads as TGCGCCAGCAGCTTGGGCGGGGAAAACACTGAAGCTTTCTTT.